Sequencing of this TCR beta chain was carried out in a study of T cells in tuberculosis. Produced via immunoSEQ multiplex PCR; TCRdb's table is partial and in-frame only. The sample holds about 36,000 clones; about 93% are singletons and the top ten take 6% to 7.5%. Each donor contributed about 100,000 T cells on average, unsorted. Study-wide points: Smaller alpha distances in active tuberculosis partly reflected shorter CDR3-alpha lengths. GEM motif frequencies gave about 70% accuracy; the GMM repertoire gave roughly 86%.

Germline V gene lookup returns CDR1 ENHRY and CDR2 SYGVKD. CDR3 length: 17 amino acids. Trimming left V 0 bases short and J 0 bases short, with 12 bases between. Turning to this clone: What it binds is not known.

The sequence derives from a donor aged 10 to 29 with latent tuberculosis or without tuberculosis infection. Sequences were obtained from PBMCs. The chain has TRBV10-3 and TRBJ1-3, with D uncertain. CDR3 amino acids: CAISESLGGNSGNTIYF. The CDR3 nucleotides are TGTGCCATCAGTGAGTCCCTAGGAGGAAACTCTGGAAACACCATATATTTT.